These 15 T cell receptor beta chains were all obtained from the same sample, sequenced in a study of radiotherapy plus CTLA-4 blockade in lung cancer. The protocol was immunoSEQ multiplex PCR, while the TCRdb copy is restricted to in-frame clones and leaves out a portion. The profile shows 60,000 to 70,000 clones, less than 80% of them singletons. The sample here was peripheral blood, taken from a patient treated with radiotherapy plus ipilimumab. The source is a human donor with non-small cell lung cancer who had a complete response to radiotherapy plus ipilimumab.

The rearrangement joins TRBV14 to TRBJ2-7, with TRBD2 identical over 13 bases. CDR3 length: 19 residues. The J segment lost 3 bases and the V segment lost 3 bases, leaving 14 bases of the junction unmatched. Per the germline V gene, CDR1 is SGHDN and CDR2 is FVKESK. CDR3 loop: CASSHRLAGGFAPRYEQYF. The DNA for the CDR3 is TGTGCCAGCAGCCACAGACTAGCGGGGGGATTTGCCCCGCGCTACGAGCAGTACTTC.

In nucleotides, the CDR3 is TGTGCCAGCAGCTTAAAGGGTACGCAGTATTTT. Translation gives CASSLKGTQYF. The rearrangement uses TRBV11-3 and TRBJ2-3; D is undetermined. CDR3 size: 11 residues. V lost 2 bases and J 8 bases, leaving 5 bases between the germline ends. Germline CDR1 is SGHNT and CDR2 is YENEEA. Drawing the rest from reference TRBV11-3 and TRBJ2-3, the complete variable domain is EAGVVQSPRYKIIEKKQPVAFWCNPISGHNTLYWYLQNLGQGPELLIRYENEEAVDDSQLPKDRFSAERLKGVDSTLKIQPAELGDSAVYLCASSLKGTQYFGPGTRLTVL.

Here the CDR3 DNA reads TGTGCCAGCTCACCACAAGCGGGACGCACAGATACGCAGTATTTT. Translating it yields CASSPQAGRTDTQYF. The genes are TRBV18 and TRBJ2-3, with 7 nucleotides matching TRBD2. V trimming: 1 base; J trimming: 1 base; junction bases outside the gene matches: 2. The CDR3 sequence is 15 residues long. The germline gives CDR1 KGHSH, CDR2 LQKENI.

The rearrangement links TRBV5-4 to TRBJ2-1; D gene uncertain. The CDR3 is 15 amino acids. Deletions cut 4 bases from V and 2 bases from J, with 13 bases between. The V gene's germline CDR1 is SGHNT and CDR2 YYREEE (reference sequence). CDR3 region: CASSSDRGAYNEQFF. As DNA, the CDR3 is TGTGCCAGCAGCAGCGACCGCGGTGCCTACAATGAGCAGTTCTTC.

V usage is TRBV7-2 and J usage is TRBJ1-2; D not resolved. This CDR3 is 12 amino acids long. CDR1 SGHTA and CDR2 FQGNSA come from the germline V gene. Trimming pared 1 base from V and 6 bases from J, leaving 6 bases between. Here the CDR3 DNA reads TGTGCCAGCAGCTTAGTCCCTCATGGCTACACCTTC. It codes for CASSLVPHGYTF.

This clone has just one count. The CDR3 loop is CASSPPGGSGYTF. In DNA form, the CDR3 reads TGTGCCAGCAGTCCCCCGGGGGGCAGTGGCTACACCTTC. The rearrangement uses TRBV6-5 and TRBJ1-2, with D tentatively TRBD1 (6 bases). Trimming stripped 5 bases from V and 7 bases from J, with 14 bases between. Germline V gene lookup returns CDR1 MNHEY and CDR2 SVGAGI. The CDR3 totals 13 residues.

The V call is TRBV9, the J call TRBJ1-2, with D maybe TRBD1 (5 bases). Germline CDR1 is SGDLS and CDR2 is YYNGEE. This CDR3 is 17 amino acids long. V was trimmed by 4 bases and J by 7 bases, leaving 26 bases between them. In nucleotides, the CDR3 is TGTGCCAGCAGCCTCCGAGGCGGAAGGGGCAGGTACTCTGGCTACACCTTC. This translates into CASSLRGGRGRYSGYTF.

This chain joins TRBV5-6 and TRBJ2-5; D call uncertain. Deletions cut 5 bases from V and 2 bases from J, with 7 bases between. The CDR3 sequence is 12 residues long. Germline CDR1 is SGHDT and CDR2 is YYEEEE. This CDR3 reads CASSFDQETQYF. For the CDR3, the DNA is TGTGCCAGCAGTTTCGATCAAGAGACCCAGTACTTC.

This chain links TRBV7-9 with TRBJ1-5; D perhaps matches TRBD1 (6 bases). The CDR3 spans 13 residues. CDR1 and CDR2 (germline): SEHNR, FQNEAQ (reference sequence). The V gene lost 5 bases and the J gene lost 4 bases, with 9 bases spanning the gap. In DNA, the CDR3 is TGTGCCAGCAGCCTTGGACAGAATCAGCCCCAGCATTTT. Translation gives CASSLGQNQPQHF. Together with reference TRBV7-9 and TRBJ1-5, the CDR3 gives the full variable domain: DTGVSQNPRHKITKRGQNVTFRCDPISEHNRLYWYRQTLGQGPEFLTYFQNEAQLEKSRLLSDRFSAERPKGSFSTLEIQRTEQGDSAMYLCASSLGQNQPQHFGDGTRLSIL.

The CDR3 DNA is TGTGCCATCAGTGAGGGGGAGACGGAGAACACTGAAGCTTTCTTT. Translating gives CAISEGETENTEAFF. The J gene is TRBJ1-1, the V gene TRBV10-3, with D unresolved. This CDR3 spans 15 amino acids. Deletions cut 2 bases from V and 1 base from J, with 11 bases between. The germline V gene encodes CDR1 ENHRY and CDR2 SYGVKD.

The CDR3 bases are TGTGCCAGCAGCCCCGGGGGAGTGAGAGAGACCCAGTACTTC. Amino acids: CASSPGGVRETQYF. The rearrangement uses TRBV9 and TRBJ2-5, with a tentative D call TRBD2 (6 bases). The length of the CDR3 is 14 residues. V gave up 4 bases and J gave up 4 bases, with 14 bases separating them. The germline gives CDR1 SGDLS, CDR2 YYNGEE.

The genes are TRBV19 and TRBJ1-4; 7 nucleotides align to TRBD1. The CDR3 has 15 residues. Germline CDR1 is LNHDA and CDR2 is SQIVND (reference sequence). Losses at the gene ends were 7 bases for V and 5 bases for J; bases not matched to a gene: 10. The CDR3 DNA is TGTGCCAGTAAAATTGGACAGGCGTTAAATGAAAAACTGTTTTTT. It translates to CASKIGQALNEKLFF.

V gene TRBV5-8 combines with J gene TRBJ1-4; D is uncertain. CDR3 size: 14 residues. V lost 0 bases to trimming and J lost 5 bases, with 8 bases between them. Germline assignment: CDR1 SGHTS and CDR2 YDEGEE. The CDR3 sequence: CASSLGDRNEKLFF. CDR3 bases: TGTGCCAGCAGCTTGGGGGATAGGAATGAAAAACTGTTTTTT.

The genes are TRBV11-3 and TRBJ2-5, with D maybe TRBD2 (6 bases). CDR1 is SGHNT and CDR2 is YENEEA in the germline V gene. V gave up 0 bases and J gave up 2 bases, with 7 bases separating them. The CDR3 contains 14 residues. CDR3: CASSLEAGQETQYF. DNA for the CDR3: TGTGCCAGCAGCTTAGAGGCGGGACAAGAGACCCAGTACTTC.

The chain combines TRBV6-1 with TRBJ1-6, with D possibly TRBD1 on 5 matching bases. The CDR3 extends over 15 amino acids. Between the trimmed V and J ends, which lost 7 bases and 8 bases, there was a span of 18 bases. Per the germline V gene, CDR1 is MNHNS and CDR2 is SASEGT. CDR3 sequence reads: CASNLGARFDSPLHF. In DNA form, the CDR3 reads TGTGCCAGCAATCTAGGGGCTAGGTTTGATTCACCCCTCCACTTT.